Listed below are T cell receptor beta chains from one sample, sequenced in a study of blood T cell repertoires in COVID-19. Assay: immunoSEQ multiplex PCR; the TCRdb copy retains only in-frame clones and omits some. Of approximately 300,000 clones in the sample, about four fifths were seen once. The material sequenced was peripheral blood. These receptors all come from a person between 70 and 80 years old with COVID-19, enrolled during active disease. Each CDR3 is given with its conserved first and last residue. A D gene is named only where the DNA matches it firmly. Size tells how often a clone was seen (once, few, many) or the class of an expanded clone, and some rows leave it out.

J,size,D,V,DNA,CDR3
TRBJ2-5,NA,TRBD2,TRBV5-1,TGCGCCAGCAGCTTGGCCCCCGGGACTAGCGGGGGGGCGGAGACCCAGTACTTC,CASSLAPGTSGGAETQYF
TRBJ1-1,NA,NA,TRBV6-5,TGTGCCAGCAGTTTAAGTTCGACAGGCGAGAACACTGAAGCTTTCTTT,CASSLSSTGENTEAFF
TRBJ2-5,NA,TRBD1,TRBV4-1,TGCGCCAGCAGCCAACCGGACAGGCTACAAGAGACCCAGTACTTC,CASSQPDRLQETQYF
TRBJ1-1,NA,NA,TRBV3-1/TRBV3-2,TGTGCCAGCAGCCAAGATAGGATTAGACAGTTCCCCGATTCAGCTTTCTTT,CASSQDRIRQFPDSAFF
TRBJ1-5,NA,NA,TRBV19,TGTGCCAGTAGTATCTTGAATCAGCCCCAGCATTTT,CASSILNQPQHF
TRBJ1-5,NA,TRBD1,TRBV7-2,TGTGCCAGCAGCTTAGGGCCGGGACAGGGGAATCAGCCCCAGCATTTT,CASSLGPGQGNQPQHF
TRBJ2-5,NA,NA,TRBV20-1,TGCAGTGCTAACAAAAAAGAGACCCAGTACTTC,CSANKKETQYF
TRBJ2-3,NA,TRBD2,TRBV10-3,TGTGCCATCAGGGAACTAGCGATAAGCACAGATACGCAGTATTTT,CAIRELAISTDTQYF
TRBJ2-3,NA,TRBD2,TRBV5-1,TGCGCCAGCAGCTTGGCTGCTAGCGGGAGGGTGATGAGTGCAGATACGCAGTATTTT,CASSLAASGRVMSADTQYF
TRBJ2-1,NA,TRBD1,TRBV5-1,TGCGCCAGCAGCTTTGGGGGACAGGGAGGCAATGAGCAGTTCTTC,CASSFGGQGGNEQFF
TRBJ2-2,NA,NA,TRBV7-9,TGTGCCAGCAGCTTAGTGCAGGGGCCCGGGGAGCTGTTTTTT,CASSLVQGPGELFF
TRBJ1-2,once,NA,TRBV9,TGTGCCAGCAGCGTAGCTGCGGGCGCCTTTGGCTACACCTTC,CASSVAAGAFGYTF
TRBJ1-2,NA,NA,TRBV12-1,TGTGCCAGCAGCCGCCTCGAGTCCTTCCATGATGGCTACACCTTC,CASSRLESFHDGYTF
TRBJ1-4,NA,NA,TRBV29-1,TGCAGCGTAATGCGGGACGGTAATGAAAAACTGTTTTTT,CSVMRDGNEKLFF
TRBJ2-3,few,NA,TRBV24-1,TGTGCCACCAGTGATCCAGGGCGCGATACGCAGTATTTT,CATSDPGRDTQYF
TRBJ1-1,NA,NA,TRBV7-2,TGTGCCAGCAGCTACTACGGAGGTAACACTGAAGCTTTCTTT,CASSYYGGNTEAFF
TRBJ1-5,once,NA,TRBV7-3,TGTGCCAGCAGCTTAGCCGGGACTGGCAATCAGCCCCAGCATTTT,CASSLAGTGNQPQHF
TRBJ1-5,NA,TRBD1,TRBV19,TGTGCCAGTAGTATCCAGGGGGCTACGGGGAATCAGCCCCAGCATTTT,CASSIQGATGNQPQHF
TRBJ2-1,NA,NA,TRBV28,TGTGCCAGCAGTTTGTCAGGGGCTTCCTACAATGAGCAGTTCTTC,CASSLSGASYNEQFF
TRBJ1-2,NA,NA,TRBV10-2,TGCGCCAGCGCTGCCCGGGTAGGGGATGGCTACACCTTC,CASAARVGDGYTF
TRBJ2-5,NA,TRBD2,TRBV5-8,TGTGCCAGCAGCTTAAGGCTAGCGGGGGGCTCCACCCACCAAGAGACCCAGTACTTC,CASSLRLAGGSTHQETQYF
TRBJ1-2,NA,NA,TRBV19,TGTGCCAGTACATATGTGGCAGGGGAAGACGGCTACACCTTC,CASTYVAGEDGYTF
TRBJ1-4,NA,NA,TRBV5-6,TGTGCCAGCAGCTTATTGGTGGACACACAGCAACTGTTTTTT,CASSLLVDTQQLFF
TRBJ2-3,NA,NA,TRBV24-1,TGTGCCACCAGTGATTTGGAGCAGGGGAAGATCAAGGGCACAGATACGCAGTATTTT,CATSDLEQGKIKGTDTQYF
TRBJ2-4,few,NA,TRBV29-1,TGCAGCGTTGATTCGCCCGGGACTTCCCTCCAGTACTTC,CSVDSPGTSLQYF